The entry that follows covers one T cell receptor beta chain sequence. The antigen is undetermined. The data stem from a study of breast tumors, draining lymph nodes, adjacent tissues. Whole-study results and caveats: Tumor and nontumor repertoires were significantly more similar in luminal-like than in basal-like breast cancer. Findings are consistent with lymph node origin and intratumoral expansion of most tumor T cells. Tumors had less TCR diversity than lymph nodes, more than nontumor tissue. Tumor T cell lymph node origin was a supported hypothesis, not proven.

Samples came from axillary lymph nodes draining the breast cancer. TCRdb passed the multiplex PCR reads through MiXCR, listing each CDR3 protein once. The top ten hold about 3.9% of the sample, which has 150,000 to 200,000 distinct CDR3 sequences, about 33% seen once. The CDR3 loop spans 14 amino acids. V was pared by 1 base and J by 11 bases, with 15 bases between. Germline CDR1 reads LNHDA; CDR2 reads SQIVND (reference sequence). The sequence was collected from a female donor with breast cancer. Some clones in this sample may be carry-over from other donors' samples. The chain is built from TRBV19 and TRBJ1-5; D gene ambiguous. Source material: axillary lymph node tissue. The CDR3 nucleotides are TGTGCCAGTAGTATAGGTTTTCCCCAAGAGACCCAGCATTTT. Protein sequence: CASSIGFPQETQHF.